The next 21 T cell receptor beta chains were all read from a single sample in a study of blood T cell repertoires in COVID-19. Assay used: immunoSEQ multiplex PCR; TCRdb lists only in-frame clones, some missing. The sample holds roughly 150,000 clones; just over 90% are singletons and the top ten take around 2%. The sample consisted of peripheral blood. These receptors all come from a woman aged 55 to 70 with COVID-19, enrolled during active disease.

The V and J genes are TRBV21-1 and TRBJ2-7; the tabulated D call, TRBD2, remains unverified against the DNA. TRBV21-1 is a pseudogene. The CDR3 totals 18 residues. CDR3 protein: CASSKGRLGGGSSYEQYF. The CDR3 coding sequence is TGTGCCAGCAGCAAAGGTCGTCTCGGCGGGGGCTCCTCCTACGAGCAGTACTTC.

CDR3 region: CASSADNTQPQHF. The CDR3 bases are TGTGCCAGCAGCGCGGACAATACGCAGCCCCAGCATTTT. The chain uses TRBV7-2 and TRBJ1-5, with D maybe TRBD1 (5 bases). CDR3 size: 13 residues. The V end lost 5 bases, the J end lost 7 bases, and 12 bases lay between the germline ends. Germline V lookup: CDR1 SGHTA, CDR2 FQGNSA.

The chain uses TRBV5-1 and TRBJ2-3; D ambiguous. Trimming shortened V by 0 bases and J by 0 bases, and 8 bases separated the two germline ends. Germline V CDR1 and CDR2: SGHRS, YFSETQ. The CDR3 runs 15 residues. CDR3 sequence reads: CASSLALGSTDTQYF. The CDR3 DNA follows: TGCGCCAGCAGCTTGGCCCTGGGCAGCACAGATACGCAGTATTTT.

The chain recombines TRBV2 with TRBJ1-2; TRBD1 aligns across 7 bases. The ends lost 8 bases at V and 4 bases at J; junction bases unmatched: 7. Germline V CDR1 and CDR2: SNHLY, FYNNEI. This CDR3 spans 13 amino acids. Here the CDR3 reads CASRDSSSYGYTF. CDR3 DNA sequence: TGTGCCAGCCGGGACAGCTCGTCCTATGGCTACACCTTC.

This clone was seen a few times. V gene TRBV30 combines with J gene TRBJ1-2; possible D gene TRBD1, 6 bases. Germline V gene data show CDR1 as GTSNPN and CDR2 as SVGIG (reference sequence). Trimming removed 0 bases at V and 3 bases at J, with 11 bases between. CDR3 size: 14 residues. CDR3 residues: CAWSVGGDHYGYTF. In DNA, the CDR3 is TGTGCCTGGAGTGTAGGGGGGGATCACTATGGCTACACCTTC.

CDR3 bases: TGTGCCAGCAGTCTCGGGTGGAACACCGGGGAGCTGTTTTTT. Translating it yields CASSLGWNTGELFF. The rearrangement links TRBV27 to TRBJ2-2; unclear D gene. The CDR3 sequence is 14 residues long. The germline V gene encodes CDR1 MNHEY and CDR2 SMNVEV (reference sequence). V was pared by 5 bases and J by 1 base, with 8 bases between.

In DNA form, the CDR3 reads TGTGCCAGCAGTTTATTACCTAGCGGGGGGGCGGATGAGCAGTTCTTC. Encoded protein: CASSLLPSGGADEQFF. V gene TRBV27 combines with J gene TRBJ2-1; 12 nucleotides line up with TRBD2. Germline values: CDR1 MNHEY, CDR2 SMNVEV (reference sequence). The CDR3 contains 16 residues. Trimming cost V 1 base and J 8 bases; bases outside gene matches: 6.

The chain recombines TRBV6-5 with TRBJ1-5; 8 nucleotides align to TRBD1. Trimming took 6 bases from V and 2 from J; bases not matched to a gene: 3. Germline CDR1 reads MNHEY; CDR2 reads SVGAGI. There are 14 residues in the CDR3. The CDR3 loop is CASSPGQGNQPQHF. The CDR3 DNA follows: TGTGCCAGCAGCCCGGGACAGGGCAATCAGCCCCAGCATTTT.

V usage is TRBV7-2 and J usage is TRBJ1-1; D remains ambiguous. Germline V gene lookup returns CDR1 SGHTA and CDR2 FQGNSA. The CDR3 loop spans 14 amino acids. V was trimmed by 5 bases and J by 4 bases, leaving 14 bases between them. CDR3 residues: CASSTEGTVTEAFF. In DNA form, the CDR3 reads TGTGCCAGCAGCACGGAGGGTACGGTCACTGAAGCTTTCTTT.

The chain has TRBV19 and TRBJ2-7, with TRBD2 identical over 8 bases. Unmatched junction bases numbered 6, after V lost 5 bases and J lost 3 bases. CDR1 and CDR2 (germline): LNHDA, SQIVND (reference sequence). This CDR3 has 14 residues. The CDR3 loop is CASSFGLANYEQYF. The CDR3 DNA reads TGTGCCAGTAGTTTTGGACTAGCAAACTACGAGCAGTACTTC.

CDR3: CASSKRAITGFRGWGEKLFF. The CDR3 DNA follows: TGTGCCAGCAGCAAAAGGGCGATTACAGGGTTTCGGGGTTGGGGTGAAAAACTGTTTTTT. The chain recombines TRBV21-1 with TRBJ1-4; no check of the table's D call, TRBD1, against the DNA was made. TRBV21-1 is listed as a pseudogene. This CDR3 comprises 20 residues.

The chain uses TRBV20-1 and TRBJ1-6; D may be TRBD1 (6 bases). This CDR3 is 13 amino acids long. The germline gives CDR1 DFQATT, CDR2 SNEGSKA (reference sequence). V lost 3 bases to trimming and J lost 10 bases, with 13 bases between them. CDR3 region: CSASSGAGSPLHF. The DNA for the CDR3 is TGCAGTGCTAGTTCAGGGGCCGGGTCACCCCTCCACTTT.

CDR3 bases: TGTGCCAGCAGCGCCCAGGTCGGGAGGGGAACTGAAGCTTTCTTT. Its protein product is CASSAQVGRGTEAFF. This chain uses TRBV11-2 with TRBJ1-1; a possible D gene is TRBD1 (5 bases). V gave up 5 bases and J gave up 5 bases, with 18 bases separating them. Germline V gene data show CDR1 as SGHAT and CDR2 as FQNNGV. The CDR3 runs to 15 residues.

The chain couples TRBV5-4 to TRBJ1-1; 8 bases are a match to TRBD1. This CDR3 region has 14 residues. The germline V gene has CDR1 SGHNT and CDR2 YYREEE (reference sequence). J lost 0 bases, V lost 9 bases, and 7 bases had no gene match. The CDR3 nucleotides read TGTGCCATCCAAGTGACAGGGGTGAACACTGAAGCTTTCTTT. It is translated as CAIQVTGVNTEAFF.

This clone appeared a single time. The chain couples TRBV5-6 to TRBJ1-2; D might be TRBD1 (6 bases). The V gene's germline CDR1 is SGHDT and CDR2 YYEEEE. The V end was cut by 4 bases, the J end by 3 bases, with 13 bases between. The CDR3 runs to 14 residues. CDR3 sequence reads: CASSPWTDYYGYTF. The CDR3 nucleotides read TGTGCCAGCAGCCCTTGGACAGACTACTATGGCTACACCTTC. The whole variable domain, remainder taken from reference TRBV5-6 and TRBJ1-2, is DAGVTQSPTHLIKTRGQQVTLRCSPKSGHDTVSWYQQALGQGPQFIFQYYEEEERQRGNFPDRFSGHQFPNYSSELNVNALLLGDSALYLCASSPWTDYYGYTFGSGTRLTVV.

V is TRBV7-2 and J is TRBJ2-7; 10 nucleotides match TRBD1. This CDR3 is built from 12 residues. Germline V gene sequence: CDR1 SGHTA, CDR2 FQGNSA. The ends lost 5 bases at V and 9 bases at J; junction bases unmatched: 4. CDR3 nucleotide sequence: TGTGCCAGCAGCCCGACAGGGGGCGCGCAGTACTTC. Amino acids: CASSPTGGAQYF.

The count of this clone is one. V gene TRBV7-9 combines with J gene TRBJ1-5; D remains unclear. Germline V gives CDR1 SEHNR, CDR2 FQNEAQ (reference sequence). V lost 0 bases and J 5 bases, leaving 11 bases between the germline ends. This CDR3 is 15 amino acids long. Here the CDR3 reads CASSLASGYDQPQHF. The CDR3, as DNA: TGTGCCAGCAGCTTAGCGTCGGGATACGATCAGCCCCAGCATTTT.

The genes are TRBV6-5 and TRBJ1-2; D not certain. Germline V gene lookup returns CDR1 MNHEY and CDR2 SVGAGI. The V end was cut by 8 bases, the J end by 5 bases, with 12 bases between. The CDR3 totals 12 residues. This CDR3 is CASGRSIYGYTF. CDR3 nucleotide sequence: TGTGCCAGCGGGAGATCGATATATGGCTACACCTTC.

The DNA of the CDR3 is TGTGCCAGCATATTGACAGGGGCCACTGAAGCTTTCTTT. The encoded protein is CASILTGATEAFF. This chain links TRBV12-3 or TRBV12-4 with TRBJ1-1, with 8 bases aligning to TRBD1. CDR3 size: 13 residues. Unmatched junction bases numbered 5, after V lost 7 bases and J lost 4 bases.

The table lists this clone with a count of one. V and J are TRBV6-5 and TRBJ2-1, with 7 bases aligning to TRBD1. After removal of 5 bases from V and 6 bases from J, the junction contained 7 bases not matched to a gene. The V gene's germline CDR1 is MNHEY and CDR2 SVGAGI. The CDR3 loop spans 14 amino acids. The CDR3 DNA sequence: TGTGCCAGCAGTATTCAGGGGGTGGTCAATGAGCAGTTCTTC. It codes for CASSIQGVVNEQFF.

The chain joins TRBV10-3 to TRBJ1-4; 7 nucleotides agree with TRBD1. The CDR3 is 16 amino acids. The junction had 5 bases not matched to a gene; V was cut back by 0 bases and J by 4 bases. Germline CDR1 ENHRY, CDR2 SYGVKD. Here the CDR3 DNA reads TGTGCCATCAGTGAGTCGAAACAGGGGATTAATGAAAAACTGTTTTTT. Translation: CAISESKQGINEKLFF.